This T cell receptor beta chain comes out of a study of T-cell memory formation after mild COVID-19. TCRdb itself ran the 5' RACE reads through MiXCR, one entry per CDR3 protein. Of approximately 260,000 distinct CDR3 sequences listed, roughly 16% are singletons. Germline CDR1 reads LGHNA; CDR2 reads YSLEER. Trimming cost V 0 bases and J 6 bases, with 8 bases left between them. The CDR3 is made up of 14 amino acids. The chain combines TRBV4-3 with TRBJ2-2; D is possibly TRBD1 (6 bases). Sequences were obtained from PBMCs or a T cell subset sorted from them (not recorded which). This sequence originates from a young man who had mild COVID-19 (a few samples of this study predate the infection). Cell type and time point are not known. Here the CDR3 reads CASSQDTGPGELFF. DNA of the CDR3: TGCGCCAGCAGCCAAGATACAGGGCCCGGGGAGCTGTTTTTT.